This TCR beta chain was documented in a study of T cells after yellow fever vaccination. Using its own MiXCR run on the 5' RACE reads, TCRdb lists one record per CDR3 protein. The table records 350,000 or so distinct CDR3 sequences, approximately 8% of them present only once. The CDR3 loop spans 14 amino acids. With 6 bases clipped from V and 7 bases from J, the junction kept 11 bases outside the gene matches. Germline assignment: CDR1 MNHNS and CDR2 SASEGT. On this clonotype itself: What it recognizes is unknown.

Findings of the study overall: Though it reached lower strength, the secondary response hit its peak faster, day 5 versus 15.

The input for sequencing was PBMCs, taken 35 to 50 days after the first yellow fever vaccination. This receptor was identified in a man between 18 and 35 years old who received the YFV17D yellow fever vaccine. V and J are TRBV6-1 and TRBJ1-1, with 7 bases identical to TRBD1. The DNA for the CDR3 is TGTGCCAGCAGCGAGACAGGGTACCCGAGTGAAGCTTTCTTT. This codes for CASSETGYPSEAFF.